This T cell receptor beta chain is drawn from a study of tumor-infiltrating lymphocytes in oesophageal squamous cell carcinoma. Note on this clonotype: A junction boundary mismatches the germline segment, possibly from a read error.

Each CDR3 protein is one row after TCRdb ran MiXCR on the PCR reads. This sample has 9,500 to 15,000 distinct CDR3 sequences, with 45% to 65% found just once. Germline V gene lookup returns CDR1 SGHVS and CDR2 FNYEAQ. The CDR3 spans 14 residues. The sequence was obtained from a female donor with esophageal squamous cell carcinoma. The chain joins TRBV7-6 to TRBJ2-1; a possible D gene is TRBD2 (5 bases). Specimen: esophageal tumor tissue. The CDR3 nucleotides read TGTGCCAGCAGCTCCTTTTTAAACACCGGGGAGCTGTATTTT. Protein product: CASSSFLNTGELYF.